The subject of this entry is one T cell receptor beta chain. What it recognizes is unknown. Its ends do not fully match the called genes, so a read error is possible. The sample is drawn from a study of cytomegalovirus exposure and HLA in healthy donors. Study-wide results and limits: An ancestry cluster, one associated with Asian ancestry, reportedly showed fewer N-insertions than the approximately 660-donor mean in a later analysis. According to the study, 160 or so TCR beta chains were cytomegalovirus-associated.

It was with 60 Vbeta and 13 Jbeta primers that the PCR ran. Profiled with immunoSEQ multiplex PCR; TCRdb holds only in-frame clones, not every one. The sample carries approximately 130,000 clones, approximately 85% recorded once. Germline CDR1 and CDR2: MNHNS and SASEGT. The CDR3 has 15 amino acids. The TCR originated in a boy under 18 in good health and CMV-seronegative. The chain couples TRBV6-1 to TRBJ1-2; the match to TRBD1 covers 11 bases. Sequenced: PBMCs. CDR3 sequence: CASSTRDRGTYGYPF. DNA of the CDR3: TGTGCCAGCAGTACCCGGGACAGGGGGACTTATGGCTACCCCTTC.